This T cell receptor (beta chain) derives from a study of cytomegalovirus exposure and HLA in healthy donors. Findings of the study overall: One variant, a missense change in DCLRE1C, was linked in a later analysis to TCR beta V- and J-gene trimming. HLA allele associations emerged for about 18,000 TCR beta sequences in a later analysis, at 0.05 false discovery rate.

With regard to this clone: The antigen is undetermined.

PCR amplification relied on 60 Vbeta primers (plus 13 Jbeta primers). Assay used: immunoSEQ multiplex PCR; TCRdb lists only in-frame clones, some missing. The sample includes 140,000 or so clones, 66% seen only once; the top ten take over 5%. V gave up 5 bases and J gave up 5 bases; unmatched junction bases: 11. Germline CDR1 is SGHNT and CDR2 is YYREEE (reference sequence). The CDR3 consists of 16 residues. The chain combines TRBV5-4 with TRBJ2-3; 10 positions agree with TRBD2. The receptor's source is a woman aged 55-70 years in good health and CMV-seronegative. The sequenced sample consisted of PBMCs. The CDR3: CASSPQVAGGGDTQYF. The DNA for the CDR3 is TGTGCCAGCAGTCCACAGGTAGCGGGGGGAGGAGATACGCAGTATTTT.